This TCR beta chain comes out of a study of patients and donors after allogeneic stem cell transplantation. TCRdb reprocessed the RT-PCR reads with MiXCR, giving one entry per CDR3 protein. The sample includes about 960,000 distinct CDR3 sequences, approximately 19% seen only once; the top ten take 6%. This CDR3 comprises 15 residues. V dropped 6 bases and J dropped 6; count of bases not matched to a gene: 12. Germline V gene sequence: CDR1 SNHLY, CDR2 FYNNEI. This clonotype originated in a human donor who was either an allogeneic HSCT recipient or a stem cell or donor lymphocyte infusion donor (not recorded which). It is not recorded whose cells these are; they may come from a transplant donor. The chain couples TRBV2 to TRBJ1-2, with 8 bases matching TRBD1. The sequencing sample was made of blood, either unsorted or a sorted T cell fraction (not recorded which). The CDR3 DNA follows: TGTGCCAGCAGGGCTGACAGGGGAAGGCAGAATGGCTACACCTTC. Its protein product is CASRADRGRQNGYTF. Complete variable domain (other parts from reference TRBV2 and TRBJ1-2): EPEVTQTPSHQVTQMGQEVILRCVPISNHLYFYWYRQILGQKVEFLVSFYNNEISEKSEIFDDQFSVERPDGSNFTLKIRSTKLEDSAMYFCASRADRGRQNGYTFGSGTRLTVV.